One sample yielded the 5 T cell receptor beta chains listed below, sequenced in a study of blood T cell repertoires in COVID-19. TCRdb's table, derived via immunoSEQ multiplex PCR, lists solely in-frame clones and lacks some. The table includes about 28,000 clones, 70% to 90% detected once. The specimen was peripheral blood. The receptors stem from a human donor in a cohort sampled during active COVID-19.

This sequence joins TRBV6-5 and TRBJ2-5, with a possible D match to TRBD1 (6 bases). Looked up from germline, CDR1 is MNHEY and CDR2 is SVGAGI. V was pared by 9 bases and J by 7 bases, with 18 bases between. The CDR3 has 13 amino acids. CDR3 protein: CASSRDKEGTQYF. CDR3 nucleotide sequence: TGTGCCAGTTCCCGGGACAAAGAAGGGACCCAGTACTTC.

V is TRBV11-2 and J is TRBJ2-7, with 7 bases identical to TRBD2. Germline V lookup: CDR1 SGHAT, CDR2 FQNNGV. J lost 3 bases, V lost 5 bases, and 16 bases had no gene match. This CDR3 has 17 residues. CDR3 sequence: CASSPKTGGGYSYEQYF. The CDR3 DNA sequence: TGTGCCAGCAGCCCAAAGACTGGGGGGGGTTATAGCTACGAGCAGTACTTC.

This chain connects TRBV7-2 to TRBJ2-4, with TRBD2 matching over 7 bases. In germline, CDR1 is SGHTA, CDR2 FQGNSA. Unmatched junction bases numbered 6, after V lost 5 bases and J lost 5 bases. The CDR3 sequence is 14 residues long. The CDR3 DNA sequence: TGTGCCAGCAGCGTGGGCGGGAGCCAAAACATTCAGTACTTC. Amino acid sequence: CASSVGGSQNIQYF. Together with reference TRBV7-2 and TRBJ2-4, the CDR3 gives the full variable domain: GAGVSQSPSNKVTEKGKDVELRCDPISGHTALYWYRQSLGQGLEFLIYFQGNSAPDKSGLPSDRFSAERTGGSVSTLTIQRTQQEDSAVYLCASSVGGSQNIQYFGAGTRLSVL.

The chain employs TRBV6-1 and TRBJ2-3; 10 positions agree with TRBD2. The CDR3 loop spans 16 amino acids. Germline trimming cut 3 bases from V and 3 bases from J; bases unmatched to any gene: 6. Germline CDR1 reads MNHNS; CDR2 reads SASEGT. This chain's CDR3 is CASSDRERGGTDTQYF. DNA for the CDR3: TGTGCCAGCAGTGATCGGGAGCGGGGGGGGACAGATACGCAGTATTTT.

This sequence joins TRBV12-3 or TRBV12-4 and TRBJ2-7; 11 bases fit TRBD2. The CDR3 runs 13 residues. The V gene end was trimmed by 6 bases and the J gene end by 5 bases; junction bases not matched to a gene: 3. In DNA, the CDR3 is TGTGCCAGCAGGCGACTAGCGGGGAACGAGCAGTACTTC. Its protein product is CASRRLAGNEQYF.